Shown below are 21 T cell receptor beta chains from a single sample sequenced in a study of PD-1 blockade in mismatch repair-deficient tumors. Assay used: immunoSEQ multiplex PCR; TCRdb lists only in-frame clones, some missing. The sample contains some 120,000 clones, about 88% of which appear only once. The input for sequencing was peripheral blood, taken 70 to 73 weeks after starting pembrolizumab. The origin of the receptors is an adult with mismatch repair-deficient cancer.

This clone occurred many times. The chain recombines TRBV19 with TRBJ1-1, with TRBD1 identical over 9 bases. V gave up 0 bases and J gave up 3 bases; unmatched junction bases: 17. This CDR3 contains 20 residues. CDR1 LNHDA and CDR2 SQIVND come from the germline V gene (reference sequence). In nucleotides, the CDR3 is TGTGCCAGTAGTATAGATCCAGACAGGGGGTATCGTTCGGGCGACACTGAAGCTTTCTTT. Its translation: CASSIDPDRGYRSGDTEAFF.

The CDR3 coding sequence is TGTGCCACCAGCAGAGAGCAGGGCGGCGTATACGAGCAGTACTTC. Its protein is CATSREQGGVYEQYF. The chain joins TRBV15 to TRBJ2-7; possibly TRBD1 for D (5 bases). Per the germline V gene, CDR1 is LNHNV and CDR2 is YYDKDF (reference sequence). Trimming shortened V by 0 bases and J by 4 bases, and 13 bases separated the two germline ends. The CDR3 extends over 15 amino acids.

V is TRBV28 and J is TRBJ2-3; TRBD2 might be the D (5 bases). From germline, CDR1 is MDHEN and CDR2 SYDVKM. With 5 bases removed from V and 6 bases from J, the gap between germline ends came to 21 bases. This CDR3 comprises 16 residues. CDR3 residues: CASSPRGAEIGDTQYF. CDR3 bases: TGTGCCAGCAGTCCCCGGGGTGCGGAAATAGGGGATACGCAGTATTTT.

The gene calls are TRBV5-4 and TRBJ2-3; D is unresolved. The CDR3 has 13 amino acids. From germline, CDR1 is SGHNT and CDR2 YYREEE (reference sequence). Trimming took off 6 bases at V and 3 bases at J, with 11 bases between the two ends. The CDR3 region has the DNA TGTGCCAGCAAAACGGTGGGGACAGATACGCAGTATTTT. Amino acids: CASKTVGTDTQYF.

In its sample, this clone was seen a few times. The chain uses TRBV30 and TRBJ2-7; D not certain. This CDR3 is built from 12 residues. Trimming shortened V by 3 bases and J by 4 bases, and 10 bases separated the two germline ends. CDR1 is GTSNPN and CDR2 is SVGIG in the germline V gene (reference sequence). CDR3 sequence reads: CAWSPLGYEQYF. CDR3 nucleotides: TGTGCCTGGAGCCCCCTTGGTTACGAGCAGTACTTC.

The gene calls are TRBV28 and TRBJ2-1; D not certain. V lost 3 bases, J lost 7 bases, and 19 bases lay in between. The length of the CDR3 is 16 residues. CDR1 MDHEN and CDR2 SYDVKM come from the germline V gene. CDR3 sequence (DNA): TGTGCCAGCAGTTTTAGATTGTACACCCGGTATAATGAGCAGTTCTTC. Its protein product is CASSFRLYTRYNEQFF.

This clone has just a few counts. The chain employs TRBV28 and TRBJ2-1; no clear D. This CDR3 has 13 residues. The germline V and J ends were trimmed by 3 bases and 3 bases, with 6 bases remaining between them. Germline values: CDR1 MDHEN, CDR2 SYDVKM. DNA of the CDR3: TGTGCCAGCAGTTTCGCAGTCTACAATGAGCAGTTCTTC. Translation gives CASSFAVYNEQFF.

The chain has TRBV19 and TRBJ2-1; D gene unclear. The CDR3 loop spans 14 amino acids. Germline V gene data show CDR1 as LNHDA and CDR2 as SQIVND (reference sequence). Trimming cost V 3 bases and J 3 bases, with 9 bases left between them. CDR3 protein: CASSIMNSYNEQFF. In DNA, the CDR3 is TGTGCCAGTAGTATCATGAACAGCTACAATGAGCAGTTCTTC.

The chain uses TRBV6-5 and TRBJ1-1; D remains ambiguous. V shed 2 bases and J shed 6 bases, with 13 bases lying between them. The germline V gene encodes CDR1 MNHEY and CDR2 SVGAGI. The CDR3 spans 14 residues. The CDR3 loop is CASSYGVGGPEAFF. CDR3 in DNA: TGTGCCAGCAGTTACGGGGTAGGAGGTCCTGAAGCTTTCTTT.

The rearrangement joins TRBV25-1 to TRBJ2-2, with D perhaps matching TRBD2 (6 bases). The CDR3 has 14 residues. Trimming removed 1 base from V and 3 bases from J, with 6 bases in between. The germline gives CDR1 MGHDK, CDR2 SYGVNS. The CDR3, as DNA: TGTGCCAGCAGTGAATTAGCGGACACCGGGGAGCTGTTTTTT. Its protein is CASSELADTGELFF.

The chain is built from TRBV10-3 and TRBJ2-5, with unresolved D. The germline CDR1 and CDR2 sequences are ENHRY and SYGVKD. Trimming took off 6 bases at V and 2 bases at J, with 10 bases between the two ends. The CDR3 is 13 residues long. The CDR3 sequence: CAISSVLQETQYF. CDR3 nucleotides: TGTGCCATCAGCTCAGTGCTTCAAGAGACCCAGTACTTC.

The chain has TRBV10-3 and TRBJ1-1; 7 bases line up with TRBD1. CDR3 size: 16 residues. Germline lookup yields CDR1 ENHRY and CDR2 SYGVKD. J gave up 0 bases and V 4 bases, and 8 bases lay outside the gene matches. In DNA form, the CDR3 reads TGTGCCATCAGTGGGGACAGTAAGAACATGAACACTGAAGCTTTCTTT. It encodes CAISGDSKNMNTEAFF.

The chain joins TRBV9 to TRBJ2-2, with D hard to call. V lost 0 bases and J 3 bases, leaving 9 bases between the germline ends. Per germline, CDR1 SGDLS and CDR2 YYNGEE. This CDR3 contains 15 residues. The CDR3 coding sequence is TGTGCCAGCAGCGTAGGTTTCCATTACACCGGGGAGCTGTTTTTT. Amino acids: CASSVGFHYTGELFF.

The rearrangement uses TRBV29-1 and TRBJ2-7; 8 positions agree with TRBD2. The germline CDR1 and CDR2 sequences are SQVTM and ANQGSEA. V gave up 7 bases and J gave up 6 bases; unmatched junction bases: 8. CDR3 length equals 12 residues. CDR3 amino acids: CSGMGLGSEQYF. The CDR3 coding sequence is TGCAGCGGGATGGGACTAGGATCCGAGCAGTACTTC.

This clone has just a few counts. V gene TRBV7-9 combines with J gene TRBJ2-7; 9 positions match TRBD1. The germline V gene encodes CDR1 SEHNR and CDR2 FQNEAQ (reference sequence). This CDR3 comprises 15 residues. V gave up 4 bases and J gave up 2 bases; unmatched junction bases: 6. CDR3: CASSSGTGWTYEQYF. In nucleotides, the CDR3 is TGTGCCAGCAGCTCTGGGACAGGGTGGACCTACGAGCAGTACTTC.

The rearrangement links TRBV4-1 to TRBJ2-2, with a possible D match to TRBD2 (6 bases). V was pared by 5 bases and J by 6 bases, with 10 bases between. From germline, CDR1 is MGHRA and CDR2 YSYEKL. The CDR3 is 13 residues long. The CDR3 loop is CASSSTGAGELFF. The DNA for the CDR3 is TGCGCCAGCAGCTCAACGGGGGCCGGGGAGCTGTTTTTT.

J is TRBJ2-1 and V is TRBV15; possible D gene TRBD2, 5 bases. The V end was cut by 3 bases, the J end by 8 bases, with 14 bases between. Germline V gene data show CDR1 as LNHNV and CDR2 as YYDKDF (reference sequence). This CDR3 is built from 14 residues. The CDR3 sequence is CATSRDLAPDEQFF. DNA for the CDR3: TGTGCCACCAGCAGGGACTTGGCTCCAGATGAGCAGTTCTTC.

The rearrangement links TRBV7-9 to TRBJ2-2, with a possible D match to TRBD2 (6 bases). Germline assignment: CDR1 SEHNR and CDR2 FQNEAQ (reference sequence). V was clipped by 4 bases and J by 7 bases, with 13 bases between them. The CDR3 has 14 residues. The CDR3 DNA follows: TGTGCCAGCAGCTGGACGTCAGCGGGCGGGGAGCTGTTTTTT. Its translation is CASSWTSAGGELFF.

This clone was observed many times. The rearrangement uses TRBV5-1 and TRBJ2-1, with unresolved D. V was cut by 3 bases and J by 7 bases, with 20 bases left in between. The CDR3 is 16 amino acids. Germline CDR1 and CDR2: SGHRS and YFSETQ. The CDR3, as DNA: TGCGCCAGCAGCTATATCCCCGTGGCTGGATGGAATGAGCAGTTCTTC. It translates to CASSYIPVAGWNEQFF.

CDR3 protein: CASSPSLTDTQYF. The CDR3 coding sequence is TGCGCCAGCAGCCCTTCTCTCACAGATACGCAGTATTTT. The chain employs TRBV5-1 and TRBJ2-3; D not certain. This CDR3 comprises 13 residues. The V end lost 4 bases, the J end lost 2 bases, and 8 bases lay between the germline ends. Germline CDR1 is SGHRS and CDR2 is YFSETQ. Supplemented by reference TRBV5-1 and TRBJ2-3, the full variable domain reads KAGVTQTPRYLIKTRGQQVTLSCSPISGHRSVSWYQQTPGQGLQFLFEYFSETQRNKGNFPGRFSGRQFSNSRSEMNVSTLELGDSALYLCASSPSLTDTQYFGPGTRLTVL.

The chain has TRBV21-1 and TRBJ1-1. TRBV21-1 is recorded as a pseudogene. CDR3 size: 10 residues. CDR3 loop: CASSKGEAFF. CDR3 nucleotides: TGTGCCAGCAGCAAAGGTGAAGCTTTCTTT.